This T cell receptor beta chain was identified in a study of metastatic and nonmetastatic thyroid tumors. Across the whole study: Repertoires were compared across blood and tumor or nodule tissue from malignant and benign thyroid patients.

There were no patients who had received any treatment before thyroid surgery. Study-wide findings and caveats: In both blood and tumor samples, TCR beta diversity was reported significantly higher for malignant than benign nodules.

Worth noting for this clone: Its target is unknown.

Original data processing: Researchers built a distant-metastasis classifier for papillary thyroid cancer that drew on CDR3 differences across clinicopathological groups. TCRdb reprocessed the PCR reads via MiXCR. The V and J calls shown here were made by TCRdb, not taken from the authors' results. The profile shows roughly 25,000 clones, around a fifth of them singletons. The sample comprised blood. This sequence was found in a male donor with papillary thyroid cancer or a benign thyroid nodule (not recorded which). Some clones in this sample may be carry-over from other donors' samples.

For the CDR3, the DNA is TGCGCCAGCAGCCAAGATAACGGTGTCCTCCAGCCCCAGCATTTT. Translating gives CASSQDNGVLQPQHF. The J gene is TRBJ1-5, the V gene TRBV4-1; no reliable D call. The CDR3 is made up of 15 amino acids. V was shortened by 0 bases and J by 7 bases, with 13 bases between the two germline ends. The germline gives CDR1 MGHRA, CDR2 YSYEKL.